This entry describes one TCR beta chain. Its antigen remains unidentified. This sample stems from a study of T cells in localized non-small cell lung cancer. Study observations and caveats: Among the tissues sampled, uninvolved adjacent lung had the highest T cell clonality, above tumor.

Sequencing used immunoSEQ multiplex PCR; TCRdb keeps in-frame clones, though not all of them. Among roughly 84,000 clones listed, 85% to 90% were seen once. Sequences were derived from peripheral blood, sampled before any cancer treatment. The sequence was obtained from a woman aged 40-70 years with stage I squamous cell lung carcinoma.

The CDR3 DNA is TGTGCCAGCAGTGCCCCGGGGCGAGGCACCGGGGAGCTGTTTTTT. The encoded protein is CASSAPGRGTGELFF. V usage is TRBV28 and J usage is TRBJ2-2, with D perhaps assigned TRBD1 or TRBD2 (5 bases each). The germline V gene has CDR1 MDHEN and CDR2 SYDVKM. The CDR3 covers 15 residues. V dropped 5 bases and J dropped 4 bases, with 14 bases sitting between them.